The clone carrying this TCR beta chain showed up just a few times. Its antigen is not identified. Use of 60 Vbeta and 13 Jbeta primers characterized the PCR. Profiled with immunoSEQ multiplex PCR; TCRdb holds only in-frame clones, not every one. The data show 190,000 or so clones, with roughly 78% seen just once and about 0.7% held by the top ten. Per germline, CDR1 LGHNA and CDR2 YNFKEQ. Trimming shortened V by 1 base and J by 3 bases, and 11 bases separated the two germline ends. CDR3 length: 15 amino acids. These data originate in a study of cytomegalovirus exposure and HLA in healthy donors. Whole-study findings and limits: Reports credit the classifier with highly specific, highly sensitive diagnosis of cytomegalovirus status.

This chain joins TRBV4-2 and TRBJ2-3; perhaps TRBD2 as D (5 bases). Sequencing input: PBMCs. The clonotype comes from a boy between 5 and 17 years old in good health and CMV-seronegative. The DNA for the CDR3 is TGTGCCAGCAGCCAAGTGTACTCGGGGACAGATACGCAGTATTTT. Translating gives CASSQVYSGTDTQYF.